Described below is a single T cell receptor (beta chain) sequence and its context. The target antigen is unknown. The data were obtained in a study of T cell responses to AZD1222 COVID-19 vaccine. General observations from the study: Distributed over spike, vaccine-associated CD4 TCRs predominated at 160-218 and 743-854. Seropositive at baseline were only a handful of AZD1222 recipients.

This CDR3 contains 16 residues. The germline gives CDR1 SGHTA, CDR2 FQGTGA. J gave up 1 base and V 5 bases, and 3 bases lay outside the gene matches. Data came from immunoSEQ multiplex PCR; TCRdb stores just in-frame clones and leaves some out. The top ten hold 8% of the sample, which has under 110,000 clones, around 90% seen once. The gene calls are TRBV7-3 and TRBJ2-2, with 11 nucleotides matching TRBD2. Sequences were derived from peripheral blood, sampled 28 days after the second AZD1222 dose. This TCR came from an adult who received the AZD1222 COVID-19 vaccine. The CDR3, as DNA: TGTGCCAGCAGCCCGGGACTAGCGGTGAACACCGGGGAGCTGTTTTTT. Its translation: CASSPGLAVNTGELFF.